A selection of T cell receptor beta chains follows, all from one sample in a study of lymphopenia after photon versus proton radiotherapy. Some clones are missing from TCRdb's copy, which holds only in-frame ones; the method was immunoSEQ multiplex PCR. The table has 7,500 to 9,500 clones, about 85% seen once. The input for sequencing was peripheral blood, taken from a patient treated with photon-based radiotherapy. Source of these receptors: a woman aged 70-85 years with pancreatic cancer. CDR3s include the opening cysteine and the closing phenylalanine or tryptophan. A D gene is named only where the DNA matches it firmly. The size field is filled for only some rows; it gives once, few, many or a size class.

CDR3: CASSPWDSLTSNTEAFF
DNA: TGTGCCAGCAGTCCCTGGGACAGCCTTACCTCGAACACTGAAGCTTTCTTT
J: TRBJ1-1
V: TRBV27
size: .
D: TRBD1

CDR3: CASSPRLGGKGSGNTIYF
DNA: TGCGCCAGCAGCCCCCGATTGGGTGGGAAAGGCTCTGGAAACACCATATATTTT
J: TRBJ1-3
V: TRBV4-3
size: .
D: .

CDR3: CASSFRDPRQYF
DNA: TGTGCCAGTAGTTTCCGGGACCCACGACAATACTTC
J: TRBJ2-7
V: TRBV19
size: .
D: .

CDR3: CASSFSGTTQETQYF
DNA: TGTGCCAGCAGCTTCTCAGGGACTACCCAAGAGACCCAGTACTTC
J: TRBJ2-5
V: TRBV5-4
size: .
D: TRBD2

CDR3: CASSQDGYAQGDTQYF
DNA: TGCGCCAGCAGCCAAGACGGCTACGCACAAGGGGATACGCAGTATTTT
J: TRBJ2-3
V: TRBV4-3
size: .
D: .

CDR3: CASSYSAQGWDEAFF
DNA: TGTGCCAGCAGTTACTCCGCACAAGGTTGGGATGAAGCTTTCTTT
J: TRBJ1-1
V: TRBV6-5
size: .
D: .

CDR3: CASSKTADTGELFF
DNA: TGTGCCAGTAGTAAGACGGCTGACACCGGGGAGCTGTTTTTT
J: TRBJ2-2
V: TRBV19
size: .
D: .

CDR3: CASSSRQGYNEQFF
DNA: TGCGCCAGCAGCTCGCGACAGGGCTACAATGAGCAGTTCTTC
J: TRBJ2-1
V: TRBV5-1
size: .
D: TRBD1

CDR3: CATARESGETQYF
DNA: TGTGCCACCGCCCGGGAGTCCGGGGAGACCCAGTACTTC
J: TRBJ2-5
V: TRBV6-4
size: .
D: .

CDR3: CASSGGLAITGELFF
DNA: TGTGCCAGCAGCGGGGGACTAGCGATCACCGGGGAGCTGTTTTTT
J: TRBJ2-2
V: TRBV7-2
size: .
D: TRBD2

CDR3: CASSTDTDTQYF
DNA: TGTGCCAGCAGTACCGACACAGATACGCAGTATTTT
J: TRBJ2-3
V: TRBV27
size: .
D: .

CDR3: CASSSGSGGNIQYF
DNA: TGTGCCAGCAGCTCCGGCTCGGGAGGGAACATTCAGTACTTC
J: TRBJ2-4
V: TRBV11-2
size: .
D: TRBD2

CDR3: CASSWGSSTDTQYF
DNA: TGTGCCAGCTCCTGGGGTTCTAGCACAGATACGCAGTATTTT
J: TRBJ2-3
V: TRBV6-5
size: .
D: .

CDR3: CASSQGQGRIEQFF
DNA: TGTGCCAGCAGCCAGGGACAAGGTAGGATTGAGCAGTTCTTC
J: TRBJ2-1
V: TRBV6-5
size: .
D: .

CDR3: CASSSRTGSAGELFF
DNA: TGCGCCAGCAGCTCCCGGACAGGGTCCGCCGGGGAGCTGTTTTTT
J: TRBJ2-2
V: TRBV5-1
size: .
D: TRBD1

CDR3: CASRHTELYGYTF
DNA: TGTGCCAGCAGGCACACCGAATTATATGGCTACACCTTC
J: TRBJ1-2
V: TRBV28
size: .
D: .

CDR3: CSVAGGLAGRIHNEQFF
DNA: TGCAGCGTTGCTGGAGGACTAGCCGGTCGGATACACAATGAGCAGTTCTTC
J: TRBJ2-1
V: TRBV29-1
size: .
D: TRBD2

CDR3: CASSAGVGTQYF
DNA: TGTGCCAGCAGCGCAGGGGTTGGGACCCAGTACTTC
J: TRBJ2-5
V: TRBV9
size: .
D: .

CDR3: CASSPRGETQYF
DNA: TGTGCCAGCTCACCCAGGGGGGAGACCCAGTACTTC
J: TRBJ2-5
V: TRBV18
size: .
D: TRBD1

CDR3: CATSRDAGISDTQYF
DNA: TGTGCCACCAGCAGAGATGCGGGAATCTCAGATACGCAGTATTTT
J: TRBJ2-3
V: TRBV15
size: once
D: .

CDR3: CASSYSGGTYNEQFF
DNA: TGTGCCAGCAGTTACTCGGGGGGAACCTACAATGAGCAGTTCTTC
J: TRBJ2-1
V: TRBV6-5
size: large
D: .

CDR3: CASSCVHRKTYGYTF
DNA: TGTGCCAGTAGTTGTGTGCATCGAAAGACCTATGGCTACACCTTC
J: TRBJ1-2
V: TRBV19
size: .
D: .

CDR3: CASSGTHPAYEQYF
DNA: TGTGCCAGCAGCGGGACACACCCAGCCTACGAGCAGTACTTC
J: TRBJ2-7
V: TRBV6-6
size: .
D: .

CDR3: CASSFAPRGGNQPQHF
DNA: TGTGCCAGCAGCTTCGCCCCTCGAGGGGGCAATCAGCCCCAGCATTTT
J: TRBJ1-5
V: TRBV7-2
size: .
D: .

CDR3: CASSFASGSYNEQFF
DNA: TGTGCCAGCAGCTTCGCTAGCGGCTCCTACAATGAGCAGTTCTTC
J: TRBJ2-1
V: TRBV7-9
size: .
D: TRBD2

CDR3: CASSQIGQGNTEAFF
DNA: TGCGCCAGCAGCCAAATAGGACAGGGGAACACTGAAGCTTTCTTT
J: TRBJ1-1
V: TRBV4-3
size: .
D: TRBD1

CDR3: CASSYSGPRSYEQYF
DNA: TGTGCCAGCAGCTATAGTGGGCCCCGCTCCTACGAGCAGTACTTC
J: TRBJ2-7
V: TRBV7-2
size: .
D: .

CDR3: CAIRPGLSNEKLFF
DNA: TGTGCCATCAGGCCGGGACTGTCTAATGAAAAACTGTTTTTT
J: TRBJ1-4
V: TRBV10-3
size: once
D: .

CDR3: CASSVVGEQFF
DNA: TGCGCCAGCAGCGTTGTCGGAGAGCAGTTCTTC
J: TRBJ2-1
V: TRBV5-1
size: .
D: .

CDR3: CAGLRAGTSLYEQYF
DNA: TGTGCCGGATTACGAGCCGGGACTTCTCTCTACGAGCAGTACTTC
J: TRBJ2-7
V: TRBV30
size: .
D: .

CDR3: CASSTGGLNTEAFF
DNA: TGTGCCAGCAGTACAGGGGGCTTGAACACTGAAGCTTTCTTT
J: TRBJ1-1
V: TRBV6-6
size: once
D: TRBD1

CDR3: CASSLSKSGTAFF
DNA: TGTGCCAGCAGTTTATCGAAATCCGGGACAGCTTTCTTT
J: TRBJ1-1
V: TRBV27
size: .
D: .

CDR3: CAWSSGGWAEAFF
DNA: TGTGCCTGGAGTTCAGGGGGCTGGGCTGAAGCTTTCTTT
J: TRBJ1-1
V: TRBV30
size: .
D: TRBD1

CDR3: CASSVGLWPPQHF
DNA: TGTGCCAGCAGCGTCGGACTGTGGCCGCCCCAGCATTTT
J: TRBJ1-5
V: TRBV9
size: .
D: .

CDR3: CASSTGDSYEQYF
DNA: TGTGCCAGCAGCACCGGGGACTCCTACGAGCAGTACTTC
J: TRBJ2-7
V: TRBV5-6
size: .
D: .

CDR3: CASTRGDRALDEQFF
DNA: TGTGCCAGCACCCGTGGGGACAGGGCCCTAGATGAGCAGTTCTTC
J: TRBJ2-1
V: TRBV9
size: .
D: TRBD1

CDR3: CASSTLQGDDGYTF
DNA: TGTGCCAGCAGTACTCTCCAGGGGGATGACGGCTACACCTTC
J: TRBJ1-2
V: TRBV27
size: .
D: TRBD1

CDR3: CASSQTDNEQYF
DNA: TGTGCCAGCAGTCAGACTGACAACGAGCAGTACTTC
J: TRBJ2-7
V: TRBV28
size: .
D: .

CDR3: CASSLAQGAWGSEQYF
DNA: TGTGCCAGCAGCTTAGCGCAGGGGGCCTGGGGGAGCGAGCAGTACTTC
J: TRBJ2-7
V: TRBV7-9
size: once
D: TRBD1

CDR3: CATSAGTLGPQHF
DNA: TGTGCCACCAGCGCCGGGACCCTTGGGCCCCAGCATTTT
J: TRBJ1-5
V: TRBV15
size: .
D: .

CDR3: CASSPLVGRGGNEQYF
DNA: TGTGCCAGCAGCCCCTTGGTGGGTCGGGGAGGCAACGAGCAGTACTTC
J: TRBJ2-7
V: TRBV13
size: .
D: .

CDR3: CSARGGYEQYF
DNA: TGCAGTGCTAGGGGGGGCTACGAGCAGTACTTC
J: TRBJ2-7
V: TRBV20-1
size: .
D: .

CDR3: CASSFGTENIQYF
DNA: TGTGCCAGCAGCTTTGGGACAGAAAACATTCAGTACTTC
J: TRBJ2-4
V: TRBV9
size: few
D: TRBD1

CDR3: CASSLTYNEQFF
DNA: TGTGCCAGCAGCTTAACCTACAATGAGCAGTTCTTC
J: TRBJ2-1
V: TRBV7-2
size: .
D: .

CDR3: CASSLVGGNYEQYF
DNA: TGCGCCAGCAGCTTGGTAGGGGGTAACTACGAGCAGTACTTC
J: TRBJ2-7
V: TRBV5-1
size: .
D: .

CDR3: CASSESGTGEYNEQFF
DNA: TGCGCCAGCAGTGAGTCCGGGACAGGGGAGTACAATGAGCAGTTCTTC
J: TRBJ2-1
V: TRBV10-2
size: once
D: TRBD1

CDR3: CASSYTGQPKEKLFF
DNA: TGTGCCAGCAGTTACACTGGACAGCCAAAAGAAAAACTGTTTTTT
J: TRBJ1-4
V: TRBV6-5
size: .
D: .